Listed here are 6 T cell receptor beta chains from one sample, sequenced in a study of cytomegalovirus exposure and HLA in healthy donors. Primers included in the PCR were 60 Vbeta and 13 Jbeta primers. Libraries were prepared by immunoSEQ multiplex PCR; TCRdb keeps only in-frame clonotypes and omits some of them. The sample yields around 90,000 clones, less than 85% seen once. Sequencing was performed on PBMCs. The receptor source for this set is a man between 35 and 55 years old in good health and CMV-seropositive.

The chain couples TRBV19 to TRBJ2-1, with TRBD2 as a possible D gene (6 bases). The germline V gene has CDR1 LNHDA and CDR2 SQIVND (reference sequence). The length of the CDR3 is 15 residues. V lost 11 bases, J lost 3 bases, and 20 bases lay in between. DNA for the CDR3: TGTGCCTCCAAATCCTTAGCGGTAAGCTACAATGAGCAGTTCTTC. Its protein is CASKSLAVSYNEQFF.

About this clone itself: In the same sample, other DNA sequences code for this CDR3. The chain has TRBV19 and TRBJ1-2, with a weak D call TRBD1 (5 bases). Germline V gene data show CDR1 as LNHDA and CDR2 as SQIVND (reference sequence). This CDR3 region has 13 residues. Trimming cost V 6 bases and J 3 bases, with 11 bases left between them. The CDR3: CASSPDRDYGYTF. For the CDR3, the DNA is TGTGCCAGTAGCCCCGACAGAGACTATGGCTACACCTTC. The full variable domain, completed using reference TRBV19 and TRBJ1-2, is DGGITQSPKYLFRKEGQNVTLSCEQNLNHDAMYWYRQDPGQGLRLIYYSQIVNDFQKGDIAEGYSVSREKKESFPLTVTSAQKNPTAFYLCASSPDRDYGYTFGSGTRLTVV.

The genes are TRBV5-1 and TRBJ2-3; 9 bases map to TRBD2. This CDR3 has 14 residues. V lost 5 bases to trimming and J lost 4 bases; unmatched junction nucleotides: 5. Germline V gene sequence: CDR1 SGHRS, CDR2 YFSETQ. The CDR3 loop is CASRGVAGADTQYF. The CDR3, as DNA: TGCGCCAGCAGAGGCGTAGCGGGAGCAGATACGCAGTATTTT.

This clone was observed a few times. The rearrangement uses TRBV6-5 and TRBJ2-7; D is ambiguous. V lost 6 bases and J 4 bases, leaving 13 bases between the germline ends. The CDR3 consists of 13 residues. CDR1 MNHEY and CDR2 SVGAGI come from the germline V gene. The CDR3 loop reads CASRSLSQYEQYF. The CDR3 nucleotides are TGTGCCAGCAGGTCACTCTCACAGTACGAGCAGTACTTC.

The chain couples TRBV28 to TRBJ1-5; D call uncertain. The CDR3 loop spans 15 amino acids. CDR1 is MDHEN, CDR2 SYDVKM, per germline. With 2 bases removed from V and 6 bases from J, the gap between germline ends came to 14 bases. CDR3 DNA sequence: TGTGCCAGCAGTTTAAGAGGGCGGCTAGGTCAGCCCCAGCATTTT. It is translated as CASSLRGRLGQPQHF.

The table lists this clone with a count of one. The V gene is TRBV11-2, the J gene TRBJ1-2; TRBD1 might be the D (5 bases). Germline loops: CDR1 SGHAT, CDR2 FQNNGV. This CDR3 has 15 amino acids. V was pared by 2 bases and J by 4 bases, with 14 bases between. CDR3 amino acids: CASSLRGREGYGYTF. Written as DNA, the CDR3 is TGTGCCAGCAGCTTACGGGGCAGGGAGGGCTATGGCTACACCTTC.